Shown below are 21 T cell receptor beta chains from a single sample sequenced in a study of blood T cell repertoires in COVID-19. Profiling relied on immunoSEQ multiplex PCR, and the TCRdb table lists in-frame clones only, not all of them. The table lists tens of thousands of clones, 65% to 90% of them singletons. Specimen: peripheral blood. Every receptor here comes from an older man with acute or convalescent COVID-19.

The rearrangement joins TRBV7-6 to TRBJ2-3; D call uncertain. The CDR3 consists of 12 residues. CDR1 and CDR2 (germline): SGHVS, FNYEAQ. Trimming left V 5 bases short and J 4 bases short, with 7 bases between. In DNA form, the CDR3 reads TGTGCCAGCAGCAAACCGGCAGATACGCAGTATTTT. The encoded protein is CASSKPADTQYF. Full variable domain (missing parts from reference TRBV7-6 and TRBJ2-3): GAGVSQSPRYKVTKRGQDVALRCDPISGHVSLYWYRQALGQGPEFLTYFNYEAQQDKSGLPNDRFSAERPEGSISTLTIQRTEQRDSAMYRCASSKPADTQYFGPGTRLTVL.

The V gene is TRBV10-3, the J gene TRBJ2-1; TRBD2 aligns across 9 bases. This CDR3 is 16 amino acids long. Germline CDR1 and CDR2: ENHRY and SYGVKD. V lost 2 bases to trimming and J lost 7 bases; unmatched junction nucleotides: 9. The CDR3: CAISEISAGGPNEQFF. CDR3 bases: TGTGCCATCAGTGAGATTTCGGCGGGAGGGCCGAATGAGCAGTTCTTC.

In this sample, this clone turned up once. The rearrangement joins TRBV27 to TRBJ1-1; 7 nucleotides agree with TRBD1. Germline CDR1 is MNHEY and CDR2 is SMNVEV (reference sequence). V shed 2 bases, J shed 5 bases, and the junction held 5 bases outside the gene matches. The CDR3 loop spans 14 amino acids. The CDR3, as DNA: TGTGCCAGCAGTTTACGGAGGGGGCGAACTGAAGCTTTCTTT. This encodes CASSLRRGRTEAFF.

This clone showed up just a few times. V usage is TRBV18 and J usage is TRBJ1-5, with D tentatively TRBD1 (5 bases). Germline loops: CDR1 KGHSH, CDR2 LQKENI. The V end lost 3 bases, the J end lost 3 bases, and 15 bases lay between the germline ends. The CDR3 spans 16 residues. The CDR3 sequence: CASSPPGGYDNQPQHF. The CDR3 DNA reads as TGTGCCAGCTCACCTCCCGGGGGGTACGACAATCAGCCCCAGCATTTT.

The chain couples TRBV7-9 to TRBJ2-1; 9 bases match TRBD1. This CDR3 is built from 14 residues. From germline, CDR1 is SEHNR and CDR2 FQNEAQ (reference sequence). V shed 5 bases, J shed 13 bases, and the junction held 12 bases outside the gene matches. The CDR3 is CASSNLYRDRVQFF. In nucleotides, the CDR3 is TGTGCCAGCAGCAACTTGTACCGGGACAGGGTTCAGTTCTTC.

A single count supports this clone. The rearrangement links TRBV11-3 to TRBJ2-2; 12 bases align to TRBD2. The CDR3 has 16 amino acids. With V trimmed by 4 bases and J by 4 bases, 4 bases remained unmatched. Germline CDR1 SGHNT, CDR2 YENEEA. DNA of the CDR3: TGTGCCAGCAGCTGGCTAGCGGGAGGGCTCACCGGGGAGCTGTTTTTT. The encoded protein is CASSWLAGGLTGELFF.

The CDR3 DNA reads as TGCGCCAGCAGCCAAGATACGAAGGGGGCGCACACCTACGAGCAGTACTTC. Protein sequence: CASSQDTKGAHTYEQYF. The genes are TRBV4-1 and TRBJ2-7; 7 bases are shared with TRBD1. The CDR3 loop spans 17 amino acids. Losses at the gene ends were 0 bases for V and 2 bases for J; bases not matched to a gene: 10. The germline V gene encodes CDR1 MGHRA and CDR2 YSYEKL.

There are a few counts of this clone. The V call is TRBV6-5, the J call TRBJ1-5; 8 positions agree with TRBD1. Per the germline V gene, CDR1 is MNHEY and CDR2 is SVGAGI. The junction had 4 bases not matched to a gene; V was cut back by 6 bases and J by 0 bases. The length of the CDR3 is 15 residues. The CDR3 nucleotides are TGTGCCAGCAGGATGACAGGGGATAGCAATCAGCCCCAGCATTTT. Protein: CASRMTGDSNQPQHF.

V and J are TRBV6-6 and TRBJ2-7; 7 positions agree with TRBD1. V lost 4 bases and J lost 7; bases outside the gene matches: 10. CDR3 size: 14 residues. CDR1 and CDR2 (germline): MNHNY, SVGAGI (reference sequence). The chain's CDR3 is CASSSTGSRSEQYF. CDR3 DNA: TGTGCCAGCAGTTCGACAGGGTCCCGGAGTGAGCAGTACTTC.

A few counts support this clone. The chain is built from TRBV24-1 and TRBJ2-1, with a tentative D call TRBD2 (5 bases). V was clipped by 5 bases and J by 2 bases, with 12 bases between them. Germline CDR1 and CDR2: KGHDR and SFDVKD. The CDR3 loop spans 15 amino acids. Here the CDR3 reads CATSGFAGTYNEQFF. The CDR3 region has the DNA TGTGCCACCAGTGGTTTTGCGGGTACCTACAATGAGCAGTTCTTC.

The chain carries TRBV4-1 and TRBJ2-7; 14 positions agree with TRBD2. The J segment lost 0 bases and the V segment lost 11 bases, leaving 15 bases of the junction unmatched. Germline V gene data show CDR1 as MGHRA and CDR2 as YSYEKL. The CDR3 contains 18 residues. CDR3 DNA sequence: TGCGCCGCGGGGGGTGTTCGACTAGCGGGAGGGAGCTCCTACGAGCAGTACTTC. It specifies CAAGGVRLAGGSSYEQYF.

The chain's CDR3 is CASSPQTPGGRGYTF. The DNA for the CDR3 is TGTGCCAGCTCACCTCAAACCCCAGGGGGCCGTGGCTACACCTTC. The chain is built from TRBV18 and TRBJ1-2; 8 nucleotides agree with TRBD1. Trimming at V came to 3 bases and at J to 7 bases, leaving 10 bases not matched to a gene. There are 15 residues in the CDR3. Germline-derived CDR1 and CDR2 are KGHSH and LQKENI. The whole variable domain, remainder taken from reference TRBV18 and TRBJ1-2, is NAGVMQNPRHLVRRRGQEARLRCSPMKGHSHVYWYRQLPEEGLKFMVYLQKENIIDESGMPKERFSAEFPKEGPSILRIQQVVRGDSAAYFCASSPQTPGGRGYTFGSGTRLTVV.

This clone was detected once. The chain employs TRBV6-5 and TRBJ1-2; a possible D gene is TRBD1 (5 bases). The CDR3 runs to 12 residues. Germline CDR1 MNHEY, CDR2 SVGAGI. V was clipped by 6 bases and J by 6 bases, with 11 bases between them. CDR3 in amino acids: CASSVSGHGYTF. CDR3 coding DNA: TGTGCCAGCAGCGTTTCAGGGCATGGCTACACCTTC.

The chain is built from TRBV5-6 and TRBJ1-6, with 8 nucleotides matching TRBD1. Germline trimming cut 0 bases from V and 6 bases from J; bases unmatched to any gene: 2. This CDR3 contains 15 residues. Per germline, CDR1 SGHDT and CDR2 YYEEEE. CDR3 coding DNA: TGTGCCAGCAGCTTGGTGGACAGGGCTAATTCACCCCTCCACTTT. Protein sequence: CASSLVDRANSPLHF.

This chain links TRBV7-2 with TRBJ1-5; D ambiguous. Germline CDR1 and CDR2: SGHTA and FQGNSA. Deletions cut 5 bases from V and 1 base from J, with 12 bases between. This CDR3 spans 15 amino acids. In DNA, the CDR3 is TGTGCCAGCAGCCGGGGATTATTAAGCAATCAGCCCCAGCATTTT. It codes for CASSRGLLSNQPQHF.

This chain uses TRBV3-1 (or the pseudogene TRBV3-2) with TRBJ1-1; D gene unclear. Trimming removed 4 bases at V and 10 bases at J, with 25 bases between. This CDR3 spans 16 amino acids. Germline V gene data show CDR1 as LGHDT and CDR2 as YNNKEL (reference sequence). CDR3 sequence (DNA): TGTGCCAGCAGCCCCATCTCAGATGGCCGCAGGTTTCGAGCTTTCTTT. Translated: CASSPISDGRRFRAFF.

This clone qualifies as medium-sized. The chain employs TRBV5-6 and TRBJ2-7, with 10 bases aligning to TRBD2. From germline, CDR1 is SGHDT and CDR2 YYEEEE. The J segment lost 4 bases and the V segment lost 4 bases, leaving 5 bases of the junction unmatched. The CDR3 is 14 residues long. The CDR3 spells CASSLTSGYYEQYF. CDR3 sequence (DNA): TGTGCCAGCAGCCTGACTAGCGGGTATTACGAGCAGTACTTC.

V gene TRBV19 combines with J gene TRBJ1-4; the D gene is possibly TRBD1 (5 bases). Between the trimmed V and J ends, which lost 3 bases and 11 bases, there was a span of 13 bases. CDR1 and CDR2 (germline): LNHDA, SQIVND (reference sequence). This CDR3 is 13 amino acids long. The DNA for the CDR3 is TGTGCCAGTAGTATGATTGACAGCCGGAAACTGTTTTTT. Amino acids: CASSMIDSRKLFF.

The rearrangement uses TRBV12-3 or TRBV12-4 and TRBJ1-2, with 8 bases matching TRBD1. This CDR3 is 13 amino acids long. Trimming cost V 6 bases and J 8 bases; bases outside gene matches: 8. This chain's CDR3 is CASSPDRGYGYTF. The CDR3 DNA reads TGTGCCAGCAGCCCTGACAGGGGCTACGGCTACACCTTC.

V gene TRBV5-4 combines with J gene TRBJ1-4; D may be TRBD1 (6 bases). The CDR3 sequence is 15 residues long. Germline values: CDR1 SGHNT, CDR2 YYREEE (reference sequence). Trimming took 0 bases from V and 3 from J, leaving 9 bases between them. CDR3 sequence reads: CASSLAPGANEKLFF. CDR3 nucleotides: TGTGCCAGCAGCTTGGCCCCAGGGGCTAATGAAAAACTGTTTTTT. The full variable domain, with the rest looked up from reference TRBV5-4 and TRBJ1-4, is ETGVTQSPTHLIKTRGQQVTLRCSSQSGHNTVSWYQQALGQGPQFIFQYYREEENGRGNFPPRFSGLQFPNYSSELNVNALELDDSALYLCASSLAPGANEKLFFGSGTQLSVL.

V gene TRBV24-1 combines with J gene TRBJ2-1; 12 bases map to TRBD2. V dropped 3 bases and J dropped 4; count of bases not matched to a gene: 3. CDR1 and CDR2 (germline): KGHDR, SFDVKD. The CDR3 sequence is 16 residues long. CDR3 sequence reads: CATSDPGTSGYNEQFF. CDR3 DNA sequence: TGTGCCACCAGTGATCCCGGGACTAGCGGGTACAATGAGCAGTTCTTC.